These 17 T cell receptor beta chains share one sample of origin, sequenced in a study of blood T cell repertoires in COVID-19. Produced via immunoSEQ multiplex PCR; TCRdb's table is partial and in-frame only. The sample has 200,000 to 250,000 clones, over 75% seen once. Input material: PBMCs or T cells enriched from blood (not recorded which). The receptors here all came from a young man in a cohort exposed to, infected with or recovered from COVID-19 (not recorded which).

This chain uses TRBV4-1 with TRBJ2-1; 10 bases fit TRBD2. There are 19 residues in the CDR3. CDR1 is MGHRA and CDR2 is YSYEKL in the germline V gene. V lost 1 base to trimming and J lost 7 bases; unmatched junction nucleotides: 16. The CDR3 region is CASSQARAWLAGVRNEQFF. As DNA, the CDR3 is TGCGCCAGCAGCCAAGCCCGGGCGTGGCTAGCGGGAGTGAGGAATGAGCAGTTCTTC.

The rearrangement links TRBV9 to TRBJ1-2; 9 nucleotides line up with TRBD1. The V segment lost 1 base and the J segment 8 bases; nucleotides outside the gene matches: 9. Germline assignment: CDR1 SGDLS and CDR2 YYNGEE. The CDR3 contains 15 residues. The CDR3 is CASSVSTGTGYGYTF. The CDR3 DNA reads TGTGCCAGCAGCGTATCGACAGGGACAGGGTACGGCTACACCTTC.

The chain couples TRBV19 to TRBJ1-5; no definite D call. Trimming removed 3 bases at V and 1 base at J, with 13 bases between. This CDR3 comprises 16 residues. Germline loops: CDR1 LNHDA, CDR2 SQIVND (reference sequence). CDR3 region: CASSIPPARSNQPQHF. The CDR3 nucleotides are TGTGCCAGTAGTATCCCGCCCGCGAGGAGCAATCAGCCCCAGCATTTT.

This chain links TRBV3-1 (or the pseudogene TRBV3-2) with TRBJ2-1; 11 positions agree with TRBD2. Germline values: CDR1 LGHDT, CDR2 YNNKEL (reference sequence). V gave up 1 base and J gave up 3 bases; unmatched junction bases: 17. CDR3 length: 21 residues. The CDR3 DNA reads TGTGCCAGCAGCCAAGGGCTTCGTTCTGGGATAGCGGGAGGGATCTACAATGAGCAGTTCTTC. This codes for CASSQGLRSGIAGGIYNEQFF.

The gene calls are TRBV4-3 and TRBJ2-1, with unresolved D. Germline assignment: CDR1 LGHNA and CDR2 YSLEER. This CDR3 region has 14 residues. The V gene lost 3 bases and the J gene lost 5 bases, with 11 bases spanning the gap. The CDR3 region has the DNA TGCGCCAGCAGCCAGCCGGGTAAACACAATGAGCAGTTCTTC. Its translation: CASSQPGKHNEQFF.

The chain employs TRBV15 and TRBJ2-6; 7 nucleotides align to TRBD1. The ends lost 5 bases at V and 0 bases at J; junction bases unmatched: 16. Looked up from germline, CDR1 is LNHNV and CDR2 is YYDKDF (reference sequence). This CDR3 is 20 amino acids long. CDR3 bases: TGTGCCACCAGCGGATACGCCGGGGACAGTGGACTCTCTGGGGCCAACGTCCTGACTTTC. This encodes CATSGYAGDSGLSGANVLTF.

The genes are TRBV4-3 and TRBJ1-2; D possibly corresponds to TRBD1 (5 bases). Germline CDR1 is LGHNA and CDR2 is YSLEER. V was shortened by 0 bases and J by 3 bases, with 11 bases between the two germline ends. The CDR3 consists of 15 residues. CDR3 amino acids: CASSQEALGDYGYTF. Here the CDR3 DNA reads TGCGCCAGCAGCCAAGAGGCGTTAGGGGACTATGGCTACACCTTC.

This chain uses TRBV27 with TRBJ1-2, with D possibly being TRBD1 (5 bases). The ends were cut back, 6 bases at V and 6 bases at J, with 20 bases in the middle. CDR1 is MNHEY, CDR2 SMNVEV, per germline (reference sequence). The CDR3 sequence is 15 residues long. The CDR3 loop reads CASSLAGTSVHGYTF. DNA for the CDR3: TGTGCCAGCAGCCTGGCGGGGACTTCAGTACATGGCTACACCTTC.

The CDR3 region is CASRTDSNQPQHF. CDR3 nucleotide sequence: TGTGCCAGCCGTACAGATAGCAATCAGCCCCAGCATTTT. The rearrangement links TRBV12-3 or TRBV12-4 to TRBJ1-5; D is uncertain. The CDR3 runs 13 residues. V lost 8 bases to trimming and J lost 0 bases, with 8 bases between them.

The rearrangement links TRBV11-1 to TRBJ1-1; 7 bases align to TRBD1. The length of the CDR3 is 16 residues. Germline V lookup: CDR1 SGHAT, CDR2 FQDESV (reference sequence). After removal of 5 bases from V and 0 bases from J, the junction contained 9 bases not matched to a gene. The CDR3 is CASSPPGTALNTEAFF. In nucleotides, the CDR3 is TGTGCCAGCAGCCCTCCCGGGACAGCTTTGAACACTGAAGCTTTCTTT.

The chain links TRBV19 to TRBJ1-5, with TRBD1 as a possible D gene (6 bases). V gave up 3 bases and J gave up 2 bases, with 20 bases separating them. The germline V gene has CDR1 LNHDA and CDR2 SQIVND (reference sequence). CDR3 length: 18 amino acids. The CDR3 protein is CASSILGQGPVGNQPQHF. DNA for the CDR3: TGTGCCAGTAGTATCTTGGGGCAGGGGCCGGTAGGCAATCAGCCCCAGCATTTT.

The chain joins TRBV7-6 to TRBJ2-2; weak D call: TRBD2 (6 bases). Germline V lookup: CDR1 SGHVS, CDR2 FNYEAQ. V was shortened by 4 bases and J by 6 bases, with 30 bases between the two germline ends. CDR3 length equals 20 residues. The CDR3 is CASSSGLYRGFVAGSGELFF. CDR3 in DNA: TGTGCCAGCAGCTCGGGACTTTATCGAGGCTTTGTCGCTGGGTCCGGGGAGCTGTTTTTT. The entire variable domain, with the rest obtained from reference TRBV7-6 and TRBJ2-2, is as follows: GAGVSQSPRYKVTKRGQDVALRCDPISGHVSLYWYRQALGQGPEFLTYFNYEAQQDKSGLPNDRFSAERPEGSISTLTIQRTEQRDSAMYRCASSSGLYRGFVAGSGELFFGEGSRLTVL.

V is TRBV4-1 and J is TRBJ2-1; a weak D match, TRBD1 (6 bases). Looked up from germline, CDR1 is MGHRA and CDR2 is YSYEKL. The CDR3 is 16 amino acids. V lost 4 bases to trimming and J lost 1 base, with 14 bases between them. As DNA, the CDR3 is TGCGCCAGCAGCCGATCGGACAGAATTTCCTACAATGAGCAGTTCTTC. It is translated as CASSRSDRISYNEQFF.

The rearrangement links TRBV11-2 to TRBJ1-1; 9 bases line up with TRBD1. The CDR3 extends over 15 amino acids. V trimming: 6 bases; J trimming: 3 bases; junction bases outside the gene matches: 8. Germline CDR1 and CDR2: SGHAT and FQNNGV. The CDR3 here is CASRRDRAAHTEAFF. The CDR3 DNA is TGTGCCAGCAGACGGGACAGGGCGGCCCACACTGAAGCTTTCTTT.

The gene calls are TRBV7-2 and TRBJ1-3; 7 bases align to TRBD1. Germline values: CDR1 SGHTA, CDR2 FQGNSA. This CDR3 contains 16 residues. After removal of 5 bases from V and 9 bases from J, the junction contained 16 bases not matched to a gene. This CDR3 is CASSPQQGTRAGTIYF. The CDR3 coding sequence is TGTGCCAGCAGCCCCCAACAGGGGACCAGGGCAGGCACCATATATTTT.

The V call is TRBV11-2, the J call TRBJ1-6; no clear D gene. The germline V gene has CDR1 SGHAT and CDR2 FQNNGV. Trimming pared 1 base from V and 11 bases from J, leaving 6 bases between. CDR3 length: 12 residues. Here the CDR3 reads CASSLGGAPLHF. The CDR3 nucleotides read TGTGCCAGCAGCTTAGGTGGAGCACCCCTCCACTTT.

This clone was counted a few times. The rearrangement links TRBV4-1 to TRBJ2-7, with 8 bases matching TRBD1. The CDR3 has 14 amino acids. The junction had 8 bases not matched to a gene; V was cut back by 5 bases and J by 5 bases. The V gene's germline CDR1 is MGHRA and CDR2 YSYEKL. This chain's CDR3 is CASSYDRGPNEQYF. CDR3 nucleotides: TGCGCCAGCAGCTACGACAGGGGTCCAAACGAGCAGTACTTC.